This T cell receptor (beta chain) appears in the sequencing data of a study of T cell responses to AZD1222 COVID-19 vaccine. Study results and caveats: No day 14 peak samples; only post-peak repertoires were characterized.

With regard to this clone: The antigen is not known.

Sequencing was performed with immunoSEQ multiplex PCR; in TCRdb, only in-frame clones are kept and a portion is missing. The sample has about 120,000 clones; around 89% are singletons. This CDR3 contains 11 residues. CDR1 MNHEY and CDR2 SVGEGT come from the germline V gene. The V end was cut by 6 bases, the J end by 3 bases, with 6 bases between. The chain is built from TRBV6-2 or TRBV6-3 and TRBJ2-7, with D perhaps matching TRBD2 (5 bases). The sequence derives from an adult who received the AZD1222 COVID-19 vaccine. This specimen was peripheral blood, taken 28 days after the second AZD1222 dose. The CDR3 protein is CASSAGYEQYF. Written as DNA, the CDR3 is TGTGCCAGCAGCGCGGGCTACGAGCAGTACTTC.